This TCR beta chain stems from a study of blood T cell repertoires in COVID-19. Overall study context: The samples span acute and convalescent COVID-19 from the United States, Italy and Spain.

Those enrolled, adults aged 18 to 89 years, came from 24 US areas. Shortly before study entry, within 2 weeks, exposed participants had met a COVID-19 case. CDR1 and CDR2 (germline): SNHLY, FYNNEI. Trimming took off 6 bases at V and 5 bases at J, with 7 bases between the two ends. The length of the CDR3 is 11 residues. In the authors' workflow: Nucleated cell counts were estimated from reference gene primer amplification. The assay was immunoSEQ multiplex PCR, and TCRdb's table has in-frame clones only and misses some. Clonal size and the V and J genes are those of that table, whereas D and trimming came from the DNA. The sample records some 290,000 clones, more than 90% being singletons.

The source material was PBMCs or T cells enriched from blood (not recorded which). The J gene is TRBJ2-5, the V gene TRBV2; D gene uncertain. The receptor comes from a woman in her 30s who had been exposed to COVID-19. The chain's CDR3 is CASSLVETQYF. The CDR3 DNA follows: TGTGCCAGCAGCCTAGTGGAGACCCAGTACTTC.